This T cell receptor beta chain was sequenced during a study of somatic mutations in cytotoxic T cells in rheumatoid arthritis. This clone was counted between two and nine times. Trimming cost V 1 base and J 4 bases, with 7 bases left between them. Germline lookup yields CDR1 SEHNR and CDR2 FQNEAQ (reference sequence). This CDR3 spans 13 amino acids. The protocol was immunoSEQ multiplex PCR, while the TCRdb copy is restricted to in-frame clones and leaves out a portion. The sample yields 15,000 to 20,000 clones, roughly 80% seen once. Sequencing was performed on CD8+ T cells sorted from blood. The source is an adult with rheumatoid arthritis. J is TRBJ1-2 and V is TRBV7-9, with a weak D call TRBD1 (5 bases). DNA for the CDR3: TGTGCCAGCAGCTTAGACGGGACCTATGGCTACACCTTC. Translated: CASSLDGTYGYTF.